These T cell receptor beta chains were read from a single sample in a study of control samples from healthy donors and cancer patients. Sequenced by immunoSEQ multiplex PCR; TCRdb stores in-frame clones only, minus some. The sample consists of tens of thousands of clones, around 90% of them appearing once. Input material: PBMCs. The source is a woman in her forties with head and neck cancer. Both conserved end residues are trimmed from each CDR3.

J,V,CDR3
TRBJ2-7,TRBV11-2,ASTPQFEQY
TRBJ2-7,TRBV18,ASSPQGLSDNEQY
TRBJ2-7,TRBV3-1/TRBV3-2,ASARGEGAYEQY
TRBJ1-2,TRBV12-3/TRBV12-4,ASSLATRYGYT
TRBJ1-1,TRBV7-9,ASSFSADTEAF
TRBJ2-7,TRBV14,ASSRDYEQY
TRBJ2-5,TRBV11-2,ASSFEQEETQY
TRBJ1-6,TRBV5-1,ASSPGTENSPLH
TRBJ1-5,TRBV28,ASSRDLGQPQH
TRBJ2-2,TRBV5-1,ASGDGSGVRTGELF
TRBJ1-4,TRBV5-1,ASSLGQGRANEKLF
TRBJ1-1,TRBV10-1,ASSEAGTGSEAF
TRBJ2-7,TRBV7-9,ASSLGGRTYEQY
TRBJ2-1,TRBV6-5,ASSYDGTSGGAEQF
TRBJ1-2,TRBV6-6,ASSGGTGALYGYT
TRBJ2-3,TRBV10-3,AISLQGRADTQY
TRBJ1-6,TRBV6-6,ASSYSMGSPLH
TRBJ1-5,TRBV19,ASSIAPYRQTYQPQH
TRBJ2-3,TRBV7-9,ASSLVSPSTDTQY
TRBJ2-5,TRBV5-1,ASSYGLAGQETQY
TRBJ1-2,TRBV7-3,ASSLGSAGRVGYT
TRBJ2-7,TRBV6-2/TRBV6-3,ASSYGTGLYEQY
TRBJ1-1,TRBV2,ASSELAVTEAF
TRBJ1-2,TRBV19,ASSSSGGQGFYGYT
TRBJ1-1,TRBV2,ASSEDRFEAF
TRBJ2-5,TRBV7-3,ASSPSRGTASQETQY
TRBJ1-2,TRBV6-6,ASRPTGGYGYT
TRBJ1-2,TRBV2,ASPARGAKKNGYT
TRBJ1-5,TRBV28,ASSFSRGSNQPQH
TRBJ2-5,TRBV6-1,ASSEGQGETQY
TRBJ1-1,TRBV20-1,SAKGQGL
TRBJ1-6,TRBV7-9,ASSLRDRGNSPLH
TRBJ2-3,TRBV6-2/TRBV6-3,ASSLSGRGTDTQY
TRBJ2-1,TRBV7-2,ASSQRTSGGASSYNEQF
TRBJ2-2,TRBV29-1,SVGEGGLPGELF
TRBJ2-7,TRBV21-1,ASSKDSRADEQY
TRBJ2-4,TRBV3-1/TRBV3-2,ASSQRLAKNIQY
TRBJ2-7,TRBV2,ASRIWTSGGAQDYYEQY
TRBJ1-2,TRBV6-5,ASSYTGQSYGYT
TRBJ1-1,TRBV3-1/TRBV3-2,ASSLTRGTEAF
TRBJ2-7,TRBV15,ATSRGMGYYEQY
TRBJ1-2,TRBV19,ASFNYGYT
TRBJ1-5,TRBV28,ASSLAVRNQPQH
TRBJ2-2,TRBV5-4,ASSPIAGGQNGELF
TRBJ1-3,TRBV18,ASSSGAYGSGNTIY
TRBJ2-5,TRBV28,ASSFGLAGGQETQY
TRBJ2-2,TRBV3-1/TRBV3-2,ASSQASRGPTGELF
TRBJ1-1,TRBV27,ASSFLGTPNTEAF
TRBJ2-7,TRBV6-5,ASSTDTEQY
TRBJ1-4,TRBV6-5,ASRSSPGGAEKLF